The next 13 T cell receptor beta chains were all read from a single sample in a study of cytomegalovirus exposure and HLA in healthy donors. The PCR contained 60 Vbeta and 13 Jbeta primers. Profiling relied on immunoSEQ multiplex PCR, and the TCRdb table lists in-frame clones only, not all of them. The repertoire holds around 150,000 clones, with 65% to 85% as singletons. The sequenced sample was PBMCs. These TCRs come from a woman aged 40 to 50 in good health and CMV-seropositive.

The CDR3: CASSTTDFYGYTF. CDR3 nucleotides: TGTGCCAGCAGTACAACAGATTTTTACGGCTACACCTTC. The rearrangement links TRBV28 to TRBJ1-2; D is undetermined. This CDR3 has 13 residues. The V end lost 5 bases, the J end lost 8 bases, and 15 bases lay between the germline ends. Germline CDR1 is MDHEN and CDR2 is SYDVKM.

The chain recombines TRBV7-9 with TRBJ2-1, with D perhaps matching TRBD2 (5 bases). This CDR3 is 15 amino acids long. Germline CDR1 SEHNR, CDR2 FQNEAQ (reference sequence). V dropped 1 base and J dropped 0 bases, with 7 bases sitting between them. Written as DNA, the CDR3 is TGTGCCAGCAGCTTAGGGACTGGCTCCTACAATGAGCAGTTCTTC. Translating it yields CASSLGTGSYNEQFF. Full variable domain (outside the CDR3, taken from reference TRBV7-9 and TRBJ2-1): DTGVSQNPRHKITKRGQNVTFRCDPISEHNRLYWYRQTLGQGPEFLTYFQNEAQLEKSRLLSDRFSAERPKGSFSTLEIQRTEQGDSAMYLCASSLGTGSYNEQFFGPGTRLTVL.

The chain couples TRBV7-9 to TRBJ1-2; D is uncertain. Germline V gives CDR1 SEHNR, CDR2 FQNEAQ (reference sequence). The CDR3 has 13 residues. Trimming removed 2 bases from V and 4 bases from J, with 8 bases in between. The CDR3 coding sequence is TGTGCCAGCAGCTTACTTAATCTCTATGGCTACACCTTC. It encodes CASSLLNLYGYTF.

The rearrangement joins TRBV7-9 to TRBJ1-3; 8 bases align to TRBD1. Trimming took 5 bases from V and 5 from J; bases not matched to a gene: 8. CDR3 size: 15 residues. In germline, CDR1 is SEHNR, CDR2 FQNEAQ (reference sequence). CDR3 DNA sequence: TGTGCCAGCAGCCAAGGACAGGGAGGTCGAAACACCATATATTTT. Protein product: CASSQGQGGRNTIYF.

The rearrangement links TRBV7-2 to TRBJ1-2; TRBD1 agrees at 12 bases. The CDR3 is 17 amino acids. Germline CDR1 is SGHTA and CDR2 is FQGNSA. The J segment lost 6 bases and the V segment lost 1 base, leaving 9 bases of the junction unmatched. The CDR3, as DNA: TGTGCCAGCAGCTTAGGGGGACAGGGGGCTTCGGGGGATGGCTACACCTTC. Translated: CASSLGGQGASGDGYTF.

The J gene is TRBJ2-7, the V gene TRBV4-1, with D possibly TRBD1 on 5 matching bases. Trimming took off 0 bases at V and 1 base at J, with 10 bases between the two ends. The CDR3 totals 15 residues. CDR1 is MGHRA, CDR2 YSYEKL, per germline. CDR3 sequence (DNA): TGCGCCAGCAGCCAAGATTGGCCAGGGTCCTACGAGCAGTACTTC. It codes for CASSQDWPGSYEQYF.

This sequence joins TRBV27 and TRBJ1-2, with a tentative D call TRBD1 (5 bases). The CDR3 consists of 15 residues. CDR1 is MNHEY, CDR2 SMNVEV, per germline (reference sequence). The ends were cut back, 8 bases at V and 0 bases at J, with 16 bases in the middle. The CDR3 loop is CASVSTENPNYGYTF. The CDR3, as DNA: TGTGCCAGCGTTTCGACAGAGAATCCTAACTATGGCTACACCTTC.

This clone has just a few counts. This CDR3 is CASSLAGTASYEQYF. Written as DNA, the CDR3 is TGCGCCAGCAGCTTGGCCGGGACAGCCTCCTACGAGCAGTACTTC. The chain couples TRBV5-1 to TRBJ2-5; 7 bases align to TRBD1. The closer fit of TRBJ2-7 to the DNA end suggests the J call may be wrong. Germline lookup yields CDR1 SGHRS and CDR2 YFSETQ. The CDR3 has 15 residues.

This clone was counted only a few times. V usage is TRBV5-4 and J usage is TRBJ1-4; D is perhaps TRBD1 (6 bases). CDR3 length: 15 amino acids. The V and J ends lost 4 bases and 2 bases respectively, with 12 bases between them. The germline CDR1 and CDR2 sequences are SGHNT and YYREEE (reference sequence). The CDR3 here is CASSPGQTTNEKLFF. Here the CDR3 DNA reads TGTGCCAGCAGCCCCGGACAGACTACTAATGAAAAACTGTTTTTT.

This chain links TRBV4-3 with TRBJ2-7; 10 bases match TRBD2. The germline CDR1 and CDR2 sequences are LGHNA and YSLEER. V was clipped by 3 bases and J by 3 bases; unmatched bases: 8. The CDR3 has 16 amino acids. The CDR3 sequence is CASSHVASGSGYEQYF. The DNA of the CDR3 is TGCGCCAGCAGCCACGTCGCTAGCGGGAGTGGCTACGAGCAGTACTTC.

The genes are TRBV21-1 and TRBJ2-7; the table names TRBD1, a call not compared with the DNA. TRBV21-1 is classified as a pseudogene. This CDR3 contains 14 residues. The CDR3, as DNA: TGTGCCAGCAGCAAGGACAGCCTCGGGTACGAGCAGTACTTC. It is translated as CASSKDSLGYEQYF.

The chain employs TRBV19 and TRBJ2-5; tentatively, D is TRBD1 (7 bases). Germline-derived CDR1 and CDR2 are LNHDA and SQIVND (reference sequence). There are 15 residues in the CDR3. Trimming took 4 bases from V and 2 from J, leaving 14 bases between them. The CDR3 DNA reads as TGTGCCAGTAGTAGCGGGACAGTGCGACAAGAGACCCAGTACTTC. Encoded protein: CASSSGTVRQETQYF.

The chain links TRBV6-1 to TRBJ2-4; D possibly corresponds to TRBD1 (6 bases). CDR3 length: 14 residues. V was cut by 0 bases and J by 6 bases, with 9 bases left in between. CDR1 is MNHNS and CDR2 is SASEGT in the germline V gene. The CDR3 loop reads CASSEAVRGNIQYF. The CDR3 DNA reads TGTGCCAGCAGTGAAGCGGTCAGGGGAAACATTCAGTACTTC.